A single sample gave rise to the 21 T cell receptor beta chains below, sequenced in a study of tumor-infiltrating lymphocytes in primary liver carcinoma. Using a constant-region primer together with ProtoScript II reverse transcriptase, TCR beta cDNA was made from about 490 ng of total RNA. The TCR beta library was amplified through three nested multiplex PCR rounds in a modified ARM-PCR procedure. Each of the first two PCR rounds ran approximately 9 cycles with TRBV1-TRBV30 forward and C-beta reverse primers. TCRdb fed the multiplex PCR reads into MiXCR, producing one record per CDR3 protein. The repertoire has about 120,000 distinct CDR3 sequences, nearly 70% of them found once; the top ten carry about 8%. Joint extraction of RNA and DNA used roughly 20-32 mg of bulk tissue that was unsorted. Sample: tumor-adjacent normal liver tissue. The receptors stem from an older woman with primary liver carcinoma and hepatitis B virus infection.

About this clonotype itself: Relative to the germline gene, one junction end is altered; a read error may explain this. The CDR3 nucleotides read TGCGCCAGCAGCGGAGGACAGGGGATTGGCAGCTATGGCTACACCTTC. Its protein product is CASSGGQGIGSYGYTF. V usage is TRBV6-1 and J usage is TRBJ1-2, with 9 bases fitting TRBD1. This CDR3 region has 16 residues. From germline, CDR1 is MNHNS and CDR2 SASEGT.

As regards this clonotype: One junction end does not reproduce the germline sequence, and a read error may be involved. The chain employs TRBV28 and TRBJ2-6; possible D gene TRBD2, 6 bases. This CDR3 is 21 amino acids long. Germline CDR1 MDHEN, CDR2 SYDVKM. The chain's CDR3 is CASSLGYLGHWGEPGANFLTF. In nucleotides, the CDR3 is TGTGCCAGCTCCCTTGGGTACCTTGGGCATTGGGGGGAACCTGGGGCCAACTTCCTGACTTTC.

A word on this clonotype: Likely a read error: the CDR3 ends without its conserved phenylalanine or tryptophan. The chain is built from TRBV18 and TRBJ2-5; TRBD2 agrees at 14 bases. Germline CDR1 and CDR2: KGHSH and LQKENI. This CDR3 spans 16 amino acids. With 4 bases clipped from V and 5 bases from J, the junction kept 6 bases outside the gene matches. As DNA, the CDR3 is TGTGCCAGCTCACTGGGACTAGCGGGAGTATCGGAGACCCAGTACTTA. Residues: CASSLGLAGVSETQYL.

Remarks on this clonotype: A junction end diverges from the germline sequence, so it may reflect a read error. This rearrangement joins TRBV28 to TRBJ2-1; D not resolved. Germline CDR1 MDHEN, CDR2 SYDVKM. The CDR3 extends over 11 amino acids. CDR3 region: CVSNLPHEQFF. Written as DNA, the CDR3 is TGTGTCAGCAATTTGCCCCATGAGCAGTTCTTC.

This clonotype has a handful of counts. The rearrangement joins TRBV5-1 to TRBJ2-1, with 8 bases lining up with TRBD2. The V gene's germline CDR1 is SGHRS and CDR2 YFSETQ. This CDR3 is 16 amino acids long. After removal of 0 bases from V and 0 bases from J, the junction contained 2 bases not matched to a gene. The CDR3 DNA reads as TGCGCCAGCAGCTTGGCAGCGGGAGCCTCCTACAATGAGCAGTTCTTC. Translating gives CASSLAAGASYNEQFF.

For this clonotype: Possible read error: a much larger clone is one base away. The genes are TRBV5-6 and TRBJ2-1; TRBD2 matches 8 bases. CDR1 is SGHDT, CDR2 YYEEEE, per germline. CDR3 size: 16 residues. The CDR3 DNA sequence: TGTGTCAGCAGCTTGCTGGTTAGCGGGAACTACAATGAGCAGTTCTTC. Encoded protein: CVSSLLVSGNYNEQFF.

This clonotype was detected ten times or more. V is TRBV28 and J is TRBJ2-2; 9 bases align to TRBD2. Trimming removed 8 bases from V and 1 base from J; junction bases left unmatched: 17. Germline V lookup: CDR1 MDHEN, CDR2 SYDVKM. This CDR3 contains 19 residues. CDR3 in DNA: TGTGCCAGCCTCTGGCGGGAGGGAACCAAAGAGCAGAACACCGGGGAGCTGTTTTTT. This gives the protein CASLWREGTKEQNTGELFF.

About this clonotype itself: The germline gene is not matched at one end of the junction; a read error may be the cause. CDR3 residues: CSVGGYAEAGADTQYF. Written as DNA, the CDR3 is TGCAGCGTTGGGGGTTACGCGGAAGCGGGTGCAGATACGCAGTATTTC. The genes are TRBV29-1 and TRBJ2-3, with D tentatively TRBD2 (6 bases). The CDR3 spans 16 residues. The germline V gene encodes CDR1 SQVTM and CDR2 ANQGSEA.

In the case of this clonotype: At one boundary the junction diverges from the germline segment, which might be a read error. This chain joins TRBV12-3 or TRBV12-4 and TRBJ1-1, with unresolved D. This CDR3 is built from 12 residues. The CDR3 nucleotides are TGTGTCAGCACCCGTATGAACACTGAAGCTCTCTTC. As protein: CVSTRMNTEALF.

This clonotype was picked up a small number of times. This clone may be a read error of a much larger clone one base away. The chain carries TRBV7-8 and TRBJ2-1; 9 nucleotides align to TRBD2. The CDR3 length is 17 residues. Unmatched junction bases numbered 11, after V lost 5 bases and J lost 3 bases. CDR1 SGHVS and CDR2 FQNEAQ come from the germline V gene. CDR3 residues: CASSGVGGRVSYNEQFF. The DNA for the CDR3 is TGTGCCAGCAGCGGAGTAGGCGGGAGGGTGAGCTACAATGAGCAGTTCTTC.

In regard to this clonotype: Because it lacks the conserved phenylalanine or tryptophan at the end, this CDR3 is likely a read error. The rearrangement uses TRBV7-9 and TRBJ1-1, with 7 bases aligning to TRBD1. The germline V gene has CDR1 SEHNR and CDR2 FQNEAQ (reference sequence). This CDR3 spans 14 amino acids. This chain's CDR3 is CTSGLQGGHTEAFL. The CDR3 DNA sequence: TGTACCAGCGGCTTACAAGGGGGCCACACTGAAGCTTTCCTT.

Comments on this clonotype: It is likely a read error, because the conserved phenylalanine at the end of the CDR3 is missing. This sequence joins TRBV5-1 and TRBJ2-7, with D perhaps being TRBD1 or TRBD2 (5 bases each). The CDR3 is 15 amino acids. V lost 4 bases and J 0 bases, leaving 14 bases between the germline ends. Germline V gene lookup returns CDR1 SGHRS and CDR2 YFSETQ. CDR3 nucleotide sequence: TGCGCCAGCAGCCCCGGGGCGATGAGCTCCTACGAGCAGTACCTC. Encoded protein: CASSPGAMSSYEQYL.

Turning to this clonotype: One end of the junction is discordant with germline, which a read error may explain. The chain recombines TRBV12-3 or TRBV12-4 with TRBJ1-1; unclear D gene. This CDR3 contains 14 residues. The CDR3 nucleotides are TGTGCCAGCAGCCCCGGGCCTGGCCGGCGAGAAGCTTCCTTT. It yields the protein CASSPGPGRREASF.

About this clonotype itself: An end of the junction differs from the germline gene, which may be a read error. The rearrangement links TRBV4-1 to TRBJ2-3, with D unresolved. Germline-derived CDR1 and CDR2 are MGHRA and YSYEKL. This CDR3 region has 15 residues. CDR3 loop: CASRQDKRSTDTQYF. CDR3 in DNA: TGTGCCAGCAGACAAGATAAAAGGAGCACAGATACGCAGTATTTT.

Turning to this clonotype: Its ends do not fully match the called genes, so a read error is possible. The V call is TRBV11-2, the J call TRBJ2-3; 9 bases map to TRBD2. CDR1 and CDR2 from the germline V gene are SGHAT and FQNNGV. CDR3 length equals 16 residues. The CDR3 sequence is CAISHGSGSLSDTQYF. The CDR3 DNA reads TGTGCCATCAGCCATGGTAGCGGGAGTTTGTCAGACACTCAGTATTTT.

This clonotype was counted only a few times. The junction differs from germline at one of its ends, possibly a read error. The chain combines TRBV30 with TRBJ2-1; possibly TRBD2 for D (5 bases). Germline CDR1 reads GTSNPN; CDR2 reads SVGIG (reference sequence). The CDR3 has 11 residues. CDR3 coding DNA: TGTGTCTGGAGTGGACTCAATGAGCAGTTCTTC. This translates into CVWSGLNEQFF.

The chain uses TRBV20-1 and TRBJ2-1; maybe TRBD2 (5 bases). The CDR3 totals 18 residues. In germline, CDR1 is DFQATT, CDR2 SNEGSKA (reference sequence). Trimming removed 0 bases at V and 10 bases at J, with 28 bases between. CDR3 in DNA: TGCAGTGCTAGAGATCCGACACCGGCGGGCCTGGATAATTACGAGCAGTTCTTC. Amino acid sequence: CSARDPTPAGLDNYEQFF.

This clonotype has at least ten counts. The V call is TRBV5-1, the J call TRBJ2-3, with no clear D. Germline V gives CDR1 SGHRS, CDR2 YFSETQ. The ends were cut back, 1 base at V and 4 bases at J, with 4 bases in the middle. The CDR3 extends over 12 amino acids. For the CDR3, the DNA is TGCGCCAGCAGCTTGATCGCAGATACGCAGTATTTT. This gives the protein CASSLIADTQYF.

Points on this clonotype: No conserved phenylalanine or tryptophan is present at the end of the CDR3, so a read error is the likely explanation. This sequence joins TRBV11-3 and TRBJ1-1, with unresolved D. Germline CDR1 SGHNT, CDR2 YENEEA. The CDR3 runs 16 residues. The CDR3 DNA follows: TGTGCCGGCAGCCCACGGAGGAGCATACCAAACACTGAAGCTTTCCTT. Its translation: CAGSPRRSIPNTEAFL.

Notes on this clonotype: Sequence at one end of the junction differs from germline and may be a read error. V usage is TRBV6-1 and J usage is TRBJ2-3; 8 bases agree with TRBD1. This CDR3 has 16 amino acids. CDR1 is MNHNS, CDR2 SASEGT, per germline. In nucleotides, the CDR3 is TGTGCCAGCAGTGAGGTACAGGGGGACTTCACAGATACGCAGTTTTTT. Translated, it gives CASSEVQGDFTDTQFF.

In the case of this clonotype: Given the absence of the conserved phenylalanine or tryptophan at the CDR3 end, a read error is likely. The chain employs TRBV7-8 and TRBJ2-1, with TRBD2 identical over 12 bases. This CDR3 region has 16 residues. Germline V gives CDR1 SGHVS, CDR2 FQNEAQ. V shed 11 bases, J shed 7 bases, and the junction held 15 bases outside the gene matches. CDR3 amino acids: CADSSSASGRVNEQFI. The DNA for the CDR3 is TGTGCCGACAGCTCCAGCGCTAGCGGGAGGGTGAATGAGCAGTTCATC.